Sequencing of this TCR beta chain was carried out in a study of tumor-infiltrating T cells and Merkel cell polyomavirus (dated by TCRdb to the late 2010s). For the wider study: CD8+ T cells specific for the Merkel cell polyomavirus KLL epitope were examined in Merkel cell carcinoma patients. Patients came in at different disease stages and had a median follow-up of around 2.5 years, ranging from roughly 1.1 to 6.0 years. The therapies patients received were varied and non-standardized, including chemotherapy, radiation and immunotherapies. TRB sequencing was performed on KLL-tetramer-sorted cells from blood or tumor-infiltrating lymphocytes in 14 to 15 samples, as well as on some twelve matched whole-tumor samples. Most whole-tumor samples were approximately 25-micron curls cut from formalin-fixed, paraffin-embedded tissue blocks. Of all the tumor samples in the study, one was a frozen nodal tumor digest and another was a flash-frozen core biopsy of a metastasis. Findings and caveats that apply to the study as a whole: A higher fraction of KLL-specific T cells within tumors (about 1.9-18% versus about 0-0.15%) was associated with significantly better MCC-specific survival. One limitation of the study is the small sample size (n of about 12 patients). More unique KLL-specific clonotypes in tumors (5-108 vs 0-3) was associated with a significant MCC-specific survival advantage (P = 0.0051). Only a single viral epitope was studied, so T cells against other Merkel cell polyomavirus epitopes were not captured. KLL-specific TRB repertoires were diverse and largely private, with only one public clonotype among around 370 unique sequences, shared by two patients.

Robust positive staining for Merkel cell polyomavirus Large T antigen was observed by immunohistochemistry in the tumors of all patients. About twelve Merkel cell carcinoma patients with robust KLL-tetramer+ populations, above 0.04% of CD8+ T cells, in blood and/or cultured TIL were included. Every patient was Caucasian, and patient ages had a median of around 63 years and ranged from roughly 45 to 85 years. Lymph node tumors were analyzed for patients with unknown primaries who presented with nodal disease, or when insufficient primary tissue was available. Library preparation was by the immunoSEQ multiplex PCR assay. Genomic DNA extraction, TRB sequencing and normalization were performed by Adaptive Biotechnologies (Seattle, WA). For the original study's pipeline: Clonality was calculated as one minus the Shannon entropy of productive TRB sequences, normalized by log2 of unique productive sequences. KLL-specific clonotypes in tumors were identified by matching TCRbeta CDR3 amino acid sequences with those from each patient's tetramer-sorted sample. In its TCRdb copy, this immuneACCESS table keeps in-frame sequences only and misses some clones. Where compared with another copy, unresolved V genes explain less than half of these, and the others have no known cause. V, J and clone size reflect that table, while D and trimming were determined from the DNA. The sample table shows 26,000 or so clones, and around 90% are seen once. Clones ranked in the top ten supply around 2.8% of the sample.

The CDR3 sequence holds 16 residues, the cysteine and phenylalanine included. This entry keeps only the CDR3 DNA: 48 bases, framed from base 1. CDR1 and CDR2 are drawn from the germline V gene (reference sequence): SGHNT, YYREEE. V and J lose 0 bases and 3 bases, and a span of 13 bases separates them. As for this clone: The antigen this receptor binds is unknown. No base quality information exists; no much larger clone differs at one position.

The sample comprised lymph node tissue. The chain is made from TRBV5-4 and TRBJ2-1; tentative D gene TRBD2, with 7 bases matching. The TCR comes from a man between 45 and 60 years old with Merkel cell carcinoma. CDR3 loop: CASSLADGGLYNEQFF. The DNA sequence reads TGTGCCAGCAGCTTGGCCGACGGGGGGCTCTACAATGAGCAGTTCTTC.